The TCR beta chain under discussion was sequenced for a study of blood T cell repertoires in COVID-19. Across the study: Some COVID-19 samples were acute and others convalescent; all came from the United States, Italy and Spain.

Study processing details: It was from reference gene primer amplification that nucleated cell counts were estimated. The protocol was immunoSEQ multiplex PCR, while the TCRdb copy is restricted to in-frame clones and leaves out a portion. The V and J calls and clone size come from that table; D and trimming were worked out from the DNA. The data contain about 140,000 clones, under 90% of them singletons. The receptor was isolated from a man aged 45 to 65 in a cohort exposed to, infected with or recovered from COVID-19 (not recorded which). The sample taken for sequencing was PBMCs or T cells enriched from blood (not recorded which).

The CDR3 sequence: CASLQGAHSNQPQHF. The CDR3 nucleotides are TGTGCCAGTTTACAGGGGGCGCATAGCAATCAGCCCCAGCATTTT. This sequence joins TRBV19 and TRBJ1-5, with 9 bases identical to TRBD1. Per the germline V gene, CDR1 is LNHDA and CDR2 is SQIVND (reference sequence). J lost 0 bases, V lost 8 bases, and 5 bases had no gene match. This CDR3 comprises 15 residues.